The 18 T cell receptor beta chains listed next were all sequenced from one sample in a study of T cell repertoires in cytomegalovirus infection. TCRdb itself ran the reads through MiXCR, one entry per CDR3 protein. The sample lists about 770,000 distinct CDR3 sequences; almost 30% were seen once. The antigens for these receptors are not known. This specimen was cultured CD8+ T cells from PBMCs, taken from culture after CMV antigen stimulation. Receptors originate from a human donor in good health (CMV status not recorded). Some clones in this sample may be carry-over from other donors' samples.

This chain connects TRBV29-1 to TRBJ2-5; D unresolved. The germline V gene encodes CDR1 SQVTM and CDR2 ANQGSEA. The CDR3 covers 11 residues. Trimming stripped 8 bases from V and 5 bases from J, with 12 bases between. CDR3 sequence reads: CSSVGEETQYF. For the CDR3, the DNA is TGCAGCTCCGTGGGCGAGGAGACCCAGTACTTC.

The chain is built from TRBV20-1 and TRBJ2-7; 15 nucleotides line up with TRBD2. Germline V gene sequence: CDR1 DFQATT, CDR2 SNEGSKA (reference sequence). CDR3 length: 16 amino acids. Trimming took 5 bases from V and 3 from J; bases not matched to a gene: 8. The CDR3 reads CSAGTSGGRRNYEQYV. The CDR3 nucleotides are TGCAGTGCTGGGACTAGCGGGGGGAGAAGGAACTACGAGCAGTACGTC.

The CDR3: CASSEMRDRTDTQYF. CDR3 bases: TGTGCCAGCAGTGAAATGAGGGACCGCACAGATACGCAGTATTTT. This chain links TRBV25-1 with TRBJ2-3; D is possibly TRBD1 or TRBD2 (5 bases each). Per the germline V gene, CDR1 is MGHDK and CDR2 is SYGVNS. V was cut by 2 bases and J by 1 base, with 10 bases left in between. The CDR3 contains 15 residues.

The V and J genes are TRBV4-1 and TRBJ1-1, with D uncertain. Trimming took off 1 base at V and 7 bases at J, with 13 bases between the two ends. Germline V gene lookup returns CDR1 MGHRA and CDR2 YSYEKL. This CDR3 spans 14 amino acids. The CDR3 spells CASSQVLREGEAFF. Written as DNA, the CDR3 is TGCGCCAGCAGCCAAGTTCTGAGGGAGGGTGAAGCTTTCTTT.

This rearrangement joins TRBV12-3 or TRBV12-4 to TRBJ2-7; no definite D call. The length of the CDR3 is 13 residues. Trimming removed 1 base at V and 5 bases at J, with 9 bases between. In DNA form, the CDR3 reads TGTGCCAGCAGTTTAGTGAGCTATCACGAGCAGTACTTC. Translation gives CASSLVSYHEQYF.

The chain employs TRBV29-1 and TRBJ2-3; 11 bases are a match to TRBD2. The CDR3 is 19 residues long. Germline assignment: CDR1 SQVTM and CDR2 ANQGSEA. Trimming at V came to 2 bases and at J to 0 bases, leaving 13 bases not matched to a gene. The CDR3 region is CSVELAGGRPVSSTDTQYF. Here the CDR3 DNA reads TGCAGCGTTGAACTAGCGGGGGGTCGTCCCGTTTCTAGCACAGATACGCAGTATTTT.

As DNA, the CDR3 is TGTGCCAGCAGTTTGTGGGGTAGAGACATTCAGTACTTC. Its protein is CASSLWGRDIQYF. The rearrangement joins TRBV27 to TRBJ2-4; D unresolved. With 3 bases removed from V and 8 bases from J, the gap between germline ends came to 11 bases. The CDR3 extends over 13 amino acids. Germline V gene data show CDR1 as MNHEY and CDR2 as SMNVEV (reference sequence).

This chain uses TRBV7-9 with TRBJ1-1; 9 bases fit TRBD1. CDR3 length: 15 residues. Germline V gives CDR1 SEHNR, CDR2 FQNEAQ (reference sequence). Germline trimming cut 4 bases from V and 4 bases from J; bases unmatched to any gene: 7. The DNA of the CDR3 is TGTGCCAGCAGCTCGAAGGGACAGGGCCGCACTGAAGCTTTCTTT. It yields the protein CASSSKGQGRTEAFF.

The rearrangement joins TRBV7-8 to TRBJ2-7; D is unclear. This CDR3 comprises 12 residues. CDR1 is SGHVS, CDR2 FQNEAQ, per germline. Trimming took off 6 bases at V and 6 bases at J, with 12 bases between the two ends. DNA of the CDR3: TGTGCCAGCAGATCCCCCCGGTGCGAGCAGTACGTC. Protein sequence: CASRSPRCEQYV.

This clonotype was recorded a few times. The chain employs TRBV6-5 and TRBJ2-3, with TRBD2 matching 9 bases. Per the germline V gene, CDR1 is MNHEY and CDR2 is SVGAGI. This CDR3 is 16 amino acids long. With 2 bases clipped from V and 0 bases from J, the junction kept 3 bases outside the gene matches. This CDR3 is CASSYGRGGSTDTQYF. The CDR3, as DNA: TGTGCCAGCAGTTACGGGCGGGGGGGAAGCACAGATACGCAGTATTTT.

The V call is TRBV12-3 or TRBV12-4, the J call TRBJ2-5; 10 positions match TRBD2. With 7 bases clipped from V and 3 bases from J, the junction kept 5 bases outside the gene matches. CDR3 length equals 14 residues. CDR3 residues: CASILAGAEETQYF. The DNA for the CDR3 is TGTGCCAGCATTCTAGCGGGGGCGGAAGAGACCCAGTACTTC.

The J gene is TRBJ1-2, the V gene TRBV7-8; D is unresolved. CDR3 length: 13 amino acids. The V end was cut by 2 bases, the J end by 5 bases, with 9 bases between. Germline V CDR1 and CDR2: SGHVS, FQNEAQ. The CDR3 DNA follows: TGTGCCAGCAGCTTACAGGACTTATATGGCTACACCTTC. Its translation: CASSLQDLYGYTF.

This clonotype was seen more than once but under ten times. The chain recombines TRBV6-6 with TRBJ2-5; maybe TRBD1 (5 bases). Germline V gene lookup returns CDR1 MNHNY and CDR2 SVGAGI (reference sequence). V lost 2 bases and J 5 bases, leaving 12 bases between the germline ends. The CDR3 has 14 residues. The CDR3 DNA reads as TGTGCCAGCAGTTACCTGACAGATCTTGAGACCCAGTACTTC. Its protein product is CASSYLTDLETQYF.

This clonotype has more than one count but fewer than ten. The chain uses TRBV10-3 and TRBJ1-1, with D possibly matching TRBD1 (5 bases). Trimming took off 4 bases at V and 0 bases at J, with 18 bases between the two ends. The CDR3 runs 17 residues. Germline V CDR1 and CDR2: ENHRY, SYGVKD. The CDR3, as DNA: TGTGCCATCAGTGTGGGGTGGGGGATGGGTTTGAACACTGAAGCTTTCTTT. Protein: CAISVGWGMGLNTEAFF.

The V gene is TRBV19, the J gene TRBJ2-5, with unresolved D. This CDR3 contains 12 residues. The V gene's germline CDR1 is LNHDA and CDR2 SQIVND (reference sequence). V lost 5 bases and J 7 bases, leaving 11 bases between the germline ends. CDR3 sequence: CASSGVARTQYF. The DNA of the CDR3 is TGTGCCAGTAGTGGGGTAGCAAGGACCCAGTACTTC.

Ten or more counts support this clonotype. The chain combines TRBV27 with TRBJ1-5; D unresolved. The CDR3 extends over 14 amino acids. The V gene's germline CDR1 is MNHEY and CDR2 SMNVEV (reference sequence). The V end lost 6 bases, the J end lost 3 bases, and 12 bases lay between the germline ends. The CDR3 DNA is TGTGCCAGCAGCTTAGTCGGACTCAATCAGCCCCAGCATTTT. This sequence encodes CASSLVGLNQPQHF.

The chain combines TRBV7-9 with TRBJ2-7, with D perhaps TRBD2 (6 bases). Germline V gene sequence: CDR1 SEHNR, CDR2 FQNEAQ (reference sequence). CDR3 length: 13 residues. The ends were cut back, 10 bases at V and 0 bases at J, with 13 bases in the middle. The CDR3 DNA sequence: TGTGCCACCAGACCCGGGAGCTCCTACGAGCAGTACGTC. Residues: CATRPGSSYEQYV.

This clonotype was recorded only once. This rearrangement joins TRBV24-1 to TRBJ2-3; TRBD2 agrees at 10 bases. This CDR3 has 17 amino acids. In germline, CDR1 is KGHDR, CDR2 SFDVKD. The ends lost 7 bases at V and 5 bases at J; junction bases unmatched: 14. Written as DNA, the CDR3 is TGTGCCACCAGCGGCAGTGGTAGCGGGGGGCTGAGAGATACGCAGTATTTT. It encodes CATSGSGSGGLRDTQYF.